The entry below gives a single TCR beta chain sequence along with its context. Its matching antigen is unknown. In the PCR, 60 Vbeta and 13 Jbeta primers were used. TCRdb's copy holds only in-frame clones and misses some; the assay was immunoSEQ multiplex PCR. This table holds under 200,000 clones, 78% found once. CDR3 length: 12 residues. From germline, CDR1 is PRHDT and CDR2 FYEKMQ (reference sequence). The V end was cut by 7 bases, the J end by 2 bases, with 7 bases between. This record comes from a study of cytomegalovirus exposure and HLA in healthy donors. Findings and limits, study-wide: Reportedly, diagnosis of cytomegalovirus status by the classifier showed high specificity and sensitivity.

The receptor was isolated from a woman in her twenties or thirties in good health and CMV-seropositive. What was sequenced was PBMCs. V gene TRBV13 combines with J gene TRBJ2-3, with D possibly being TRBD2 (5 bases). CDR3 residues: CASIGLTDTQYF. Here the CDR3 DNA reads TGTGCCAGCATCGGACTCACAGATACGCAGTATTTT.